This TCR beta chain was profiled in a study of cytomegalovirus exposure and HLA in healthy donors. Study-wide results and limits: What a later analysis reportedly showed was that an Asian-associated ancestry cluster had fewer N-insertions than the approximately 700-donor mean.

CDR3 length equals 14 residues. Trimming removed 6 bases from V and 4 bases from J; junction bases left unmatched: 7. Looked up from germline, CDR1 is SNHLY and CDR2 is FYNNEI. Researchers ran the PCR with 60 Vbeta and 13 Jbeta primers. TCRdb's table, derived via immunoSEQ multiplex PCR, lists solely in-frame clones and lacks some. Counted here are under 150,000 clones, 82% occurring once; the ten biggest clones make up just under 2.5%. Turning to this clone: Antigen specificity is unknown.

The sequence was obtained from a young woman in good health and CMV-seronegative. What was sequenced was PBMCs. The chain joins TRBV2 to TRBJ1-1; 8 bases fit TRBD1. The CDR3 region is CASRRTGSLTEAFF. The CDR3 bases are TGTGCCAGCAGAAGGACAGGGTCTCTCACTGAAGCTTTCTTT.